This TCR beta chain was sequenced for a study of T cells in pancreatic ductal adenocarcinoma. General study findings and limits: Blood clonality (roughly 0.067) did not differ significantly from tumor (about 0.12). Blood had more productive templates and 8 to 9.5-fold more unique clonotypes than tumor.

Some clones are missing from TCRdb's copy, which holds only in-frame ones; the method was immunoSEQ multiplex PCR. Of about 98,000 clones listed, 90% to 95% are singletons. The CDR3 runs 15 residues. Germline loops: CDR1 SGHDN, CDR2 FVKESK. Trimming shortened V by 1 base and J by 2 bases, and 9 bases separated the two germline ends. The selected patients with pancreatic ductal adenocarcinoma had surgery but no neoadjuvant therapy. This clone was found once. Its matching antigen is unknown. The chain has TRBV14 and TRBJ2-1, with D perhaps TRBD1 (6 bases). The sequenced material came from PBMCs. The source is a human donor with pancreatic ductal adenocarcinoma. The CDR3 nucleotides read TGTGCCAGCAGCCAAGTAGGGACAACCTACAATGAGCAGTTCTTC. Translation: CASSQVGTTYNEQFF. Complete variable domain (other parts from reference TRBV14 and TRBJ2-1): EAGVTQFPSHSVIEKGQTVTLRCDPISGHDNLYWYRRVMGKEIKFLLHFVKESKQDESGMPNNRFLAERTGGTYSTLKVQPAELEDSGVYFCASSQVGTTYNEQFFGPGTRLTVL.